The 5 T cell receptor beta chains below come from one sample, sequenced in a study of graft-versus-host responses after intestinal transplantation. TCRdb's copy holds only in-frame clones and misses some; the assay was immunoSEQ multiplex PCR. The sample lists under 7,500 clones, more than 60% seen once, with around 5.5% in the top ten. From the graft tissue, intraepithelial and lamina propria lymphocytes were released through processing. The sample here was ileum tissue, taken 55 days after transplant. These receptors came from a human patient who received an intestinal transplant, so some T cells may come from the graft donor.

J is TRBJ2-1 and V is TRBV27; 7 bases match TRBD2. Germline V CDR1 and CDR2: MNHEY, SMNVEV (reference sequence). V lost 2 bases, J lost 0 bases, and 13 bases stayed unmatched. CDR3 length: 19 amino acids. The DNA of the CDR3 is TGTGCCAGCAGTTTAATTGGGGGGGACGGGGAAAGCTCCTACAATGAGCAGTTCTTC. Its protein product is CASSLIGGDGESSYNEQFF.

The chain uses TRBV19 and TRBJ2-1, with D perhaps TRBD2 (6 bases). The germline V gene has CDR1 LNHDA and CDR2 SQIVND (reference sequence). Trimming left V 4 bases short and J 3 bases short, with 7 bases between. There are 13 residues in the CDR3. The CDR3: CASSRGLYNEQFF. CDR3 bases: TGTGCCAGTAGTAGGGGACTCTACAATGAGCAGTTCTTC.

The V and J genes are TRBV5-4 and TRBJ1-2; TRBD1 matches 8 bases. The CDR3 sequence is 12 residues long. V dropped 7 bases and J dropped 8; count of bases not matched to a gene: 7. Germline V gene sequence: CDR1 SGHNT, CDR2 YYREEE (reference sequence). In nucleotides, the CDR3 is TGTGCCAGCGGGAAGGACAGGGTGGGCTACACCTTC. Protein sequence: CASGKDRVGYTF.

The chain joins TRBV19 to TRBJ1-6; D unclear. Trimming left V 9 bases short and J 4 bases short, with 10 bases between. The CDR3 contains 13 residues. Germline-derived CDR1 and CDR2 are LNHDA and SQIVND (reference sequence). The CDR3 DNA sequence: TGTGCCAGCAGAGACACTTATAATTCACCCCTCCACTTT. This codes for CASRDTYNSPLHF.

The sample holds a few counts of this clone. The chain employs TRBV6-4 and TRBJ1-6; 7 bases line up with TRBD1. This CDR3 has 14 amino acids. Germline V lookup: CDR1 MRHNA, CDR2 SNTAGT. V was clipped by 5 bases and J by 7 bases; unmatched bases: 5. CDR3 nucleotide sequence: TGTGCCAGCAGTTCCGGGACAGCCAATTCACCCCTCCACTTT. Its translation is CASSSGTANSPLHF.